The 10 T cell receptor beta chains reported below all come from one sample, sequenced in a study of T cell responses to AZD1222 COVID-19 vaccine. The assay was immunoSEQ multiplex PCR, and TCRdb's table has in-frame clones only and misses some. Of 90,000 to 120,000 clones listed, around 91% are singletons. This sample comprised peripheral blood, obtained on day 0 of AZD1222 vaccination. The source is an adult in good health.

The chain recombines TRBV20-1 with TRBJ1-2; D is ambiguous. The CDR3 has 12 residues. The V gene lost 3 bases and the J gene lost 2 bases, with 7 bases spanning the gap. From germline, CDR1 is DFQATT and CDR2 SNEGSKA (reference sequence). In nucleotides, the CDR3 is TGCAGTGCTAGTCACAGCAACTATGGCTACACCTTC. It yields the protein CSASHSNYGYTF.

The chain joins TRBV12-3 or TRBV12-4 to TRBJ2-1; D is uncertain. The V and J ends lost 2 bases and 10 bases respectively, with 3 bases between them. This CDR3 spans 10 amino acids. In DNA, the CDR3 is TGTGCCAGCAGTTTAAACGAGCAGTTCTTC. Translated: CASSLNEQFF.

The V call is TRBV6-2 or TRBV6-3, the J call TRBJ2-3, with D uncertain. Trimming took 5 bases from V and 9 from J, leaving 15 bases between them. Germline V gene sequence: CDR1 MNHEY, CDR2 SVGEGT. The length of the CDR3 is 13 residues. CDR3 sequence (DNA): TGTGCCAGCAGTCCGGGTATGAGGTCAACGCAGTATTTT. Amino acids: CASSPGMRSTQYF.

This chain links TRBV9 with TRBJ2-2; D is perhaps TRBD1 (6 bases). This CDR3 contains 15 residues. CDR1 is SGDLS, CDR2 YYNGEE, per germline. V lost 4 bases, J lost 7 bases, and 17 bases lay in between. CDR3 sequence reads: CASSRTGNYVGELFF. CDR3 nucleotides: TGTGCCAGCAGCCGTACAGGGAATTATGTCGGGGAGCTGTTTTTT.

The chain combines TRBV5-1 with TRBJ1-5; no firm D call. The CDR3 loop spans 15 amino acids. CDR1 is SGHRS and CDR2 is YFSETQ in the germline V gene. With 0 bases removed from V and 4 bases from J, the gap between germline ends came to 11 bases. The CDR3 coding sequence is TGCGCCAGCAGCTTGGCCGTTAAAGGGAATCAGCCCCAGCATTTT. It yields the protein CASSLAVKGNQPQHF.

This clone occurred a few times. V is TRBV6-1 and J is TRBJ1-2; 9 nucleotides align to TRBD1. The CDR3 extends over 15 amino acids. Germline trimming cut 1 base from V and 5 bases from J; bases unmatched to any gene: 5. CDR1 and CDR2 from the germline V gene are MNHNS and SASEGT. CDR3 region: CASSEETGGSYGYTF. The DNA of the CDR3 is TGTGCCAGCAGTGAAGAAACAGGGGGCTCTTATGGCTACACCTTC.

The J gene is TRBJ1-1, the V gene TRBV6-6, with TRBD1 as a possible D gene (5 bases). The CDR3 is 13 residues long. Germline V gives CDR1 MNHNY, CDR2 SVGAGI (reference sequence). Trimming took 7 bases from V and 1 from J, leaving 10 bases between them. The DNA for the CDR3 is TGTGCCAGCAACGAACAGGCGAACACTGAAGCTTTCTTT. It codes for CASNEQANTEAFF.

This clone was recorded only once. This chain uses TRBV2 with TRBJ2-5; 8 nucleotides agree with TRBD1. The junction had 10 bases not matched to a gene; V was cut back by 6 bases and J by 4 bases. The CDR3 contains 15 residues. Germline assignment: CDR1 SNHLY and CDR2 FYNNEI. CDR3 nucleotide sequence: TGTGCCAGCAGACCGACCGACAGGGGCCGAGAGACCCAGTACTTC. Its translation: CASRPTDRGRETQYF.

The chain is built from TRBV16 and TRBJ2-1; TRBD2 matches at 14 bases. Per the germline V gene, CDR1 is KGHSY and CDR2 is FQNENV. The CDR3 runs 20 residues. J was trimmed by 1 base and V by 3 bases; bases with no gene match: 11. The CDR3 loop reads CASSHRGLAGGRVSYNEQFF. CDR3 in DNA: TGTGCCAGCAGCCATCGAGGACTAGCGGGGGGTAGAGTTTCCTACAATGAGCAGTTCTTC.

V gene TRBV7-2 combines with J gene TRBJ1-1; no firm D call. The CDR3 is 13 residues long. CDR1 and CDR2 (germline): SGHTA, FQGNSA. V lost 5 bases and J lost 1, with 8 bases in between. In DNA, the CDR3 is TGTGCCAGCAGCAATGTCCAGAACACTGAAGCTTTCTTT. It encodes CASSNVQNTEAFF.